One and the same sample provided the 15 T cell receptor beta chains below, sequenced in a study of blood T cell repertoires in COVID-19. The repertoire was sequenced with immunoSEQ multiplex PCR; TCRdb's copy has only in-frame clones and lacks some. The sample has under 300,000 clones, 75% to 90% seen once. What was sequenced was peripheral blood. These TCRs come from a woman aged 55-69 years with active or convalescent COVID-19.

V usage is TRBV19 and J usage is TRBJ2-3; TRBD2 matches 9 bases. Germline lookup yields CDR1 LNHDA and CDR2 SQIVND (reference sequence). V shed 8 bases and J 3 bases; nucleotides not matched to a gene: 6. The CDR3 consists of 14 residues. The CDR3 loop is CASLAGRNTDTQYF. The CDR3 DNA reads as TGTGCCAGTCTAGCGGGGCGGAATACAGATACGCAGTATTTT. Full variable domain (remainder filled in from reference TRBV19 and TRBJ2-3): DGGITQSPKYLFRKEGQNVTLSCEQNLNHDAMYWYRQDPGQGLRLIYYSQIVNDFQKGDIAEGYSVSREKKESFPLTVTSAQKNPTAFYLCASLAGRNTDTQYFGPGTRLTVL.

In this sample, this clone turned up once. This chain joins TRBV29-1 and TRBJ1-1; 8 bases align to TRBD1. CDR3 length equals 13 residues. CDR1 is SQVTM and CDR2 is ANQGSEA in the germline V gene. The J segment lost 4 bases and the V segment lost 7 bases, leaving 8 bases of the junction unmatched. This CDR3 is CSGDRGIGTEAFF. DNA of the CDR3: TGCAGCGGAGACAGGGGTATCGGCACTGAAGCTTTCTTT.

This clone was found a few times. The V call is TRBV19, the J call TRBJ1-4; D call uncertain. Germline V gene lookup returns CDR1 LNHDA and CDR2 SQIVND (reference sequence). Trimming removed 6 bases at V and 8 bases at J, with 13 bases between. CDR3 length equals 13 residues. The CDR3 spells CASSPGVWEKLFF. The CDR3 nucleotides read TGTGCCAGTAGCCCCGGGGTATGGGAAAAACTGTTTTTT.

CDR3 bases: TGTGCCAGCAGCTCTACAGGCGGGAGCAACACCGGGGAGCTGTTTTTT. Translating gives CASSSTGGSNTGELFF. The chain carries TRBV7-6 and TRBJ2-2; 7 positions agree with TRBD2. This CDR3 has 16 residues. The germline gives CDR1 SGHVS, CDR2 FNYEAQ. J was trimmed by 2 bases and V by 4 bases; bases with no gene match: 7.

The rearrangement links TRBV11-2 to TRBJ1-5; 7 bases are shared with TRBD1. The CDR3 is made up of 14 amino acids. The trim removed 4 bases at V and 4 bases at J, leaving 4 bases unmatched. CDR1 SGHAT and CDR2 FQNNGV come from the germline V gene. The CDR3 DNA reads as TGTGCCAGCAGCTCCCAGGGGGGTAATCAGCCCCAGCATTTT. Encoded protein: CASSSQGGNQPQHF.

The CDR3 here is CASSPGINTEAFF. As DNA, the CDR3 is TGTGCCAGCTCACCCGGGATAAACACTGAAGCTTTCTTT. The chain has TRBV18 and TRBJ1-1; D is unclear. Germline assignment: CDR1 KGHSH and CDR2 LQKENI. CDR3 length: 13 amino acids. With 3 bases removed from V and 2 bases from J, the gap between germline ends came to 7 bases.

The chain combines TRBV7-3 with TRBJ1-1; unclear D gene. CDR3 size: 15 residues. Germline CDR1 reads SGHTA; CDR2 reads FQGTGA. The V end was cut by 1 base, the J end by 1 base, with 10 bases between. The CDR3 is CASSLSPGGNTEAFF. In DNA form, the CDR3 reads TGTGCCAGCAGCTTAAGCCCCGGAGGGAACACTGAAGCTTTCTTT.

V and J are TRBV7-9 and TRBJ1-4; the D gene is possibly TRBD1 (6 bases). The CDR3 covers 14 residues. Germline CDR1 and CDR2: SEHNR and FQNEAQ (reference sequence). Between the trimmed V and J ends, which lost 3 bases and 9 bases, there was a span of 14 bases. The CDR3 spells CASSFQGQEKKLFF. The CDR3 bases are TGTGCCAGCAGCTTCCAGGGGCAAGAGAAAAAACTGTTTTTT.

The rearrangement uses TRBV4-1 and TRBJ1-2, with 8 bases that match TRBD1. The germline gives CDR1 MGHRA, CDR2 YSYEKL. The CDR3 sequence is 12 residues long. Trimming took 6 bases from V and 8 from J; bases not matched to a gene: 5. This CDR3 is CASSDRGVGYTF. Written as DNA, the CDR3 is TGCGCCAGCAGTGACAGGGGTGTAGGCTACACCTTC.

This rearrangement joins TRBV4-3 to TRBJ2-2; D might be TRBD2 (6 bases). V lost 3 bases and J 4 bases, leaving 15 bases between the germline ends. Germline V CDR1 and CDR2: LGHNA, YSLEER. This CDR3 is 16 amino acids long. The DNA of the CDR3 is TGCGCCAGCAGCCAGCTATGGGGGGATCGCACCGGGGAGCTGTTTTTT. This gives the protein CASSQLWGDRTGELFF.

The chain links TRBV7-9 to TRBJ1-6; 10 bases fit TRBD1. The length of the CDR3 is 16 residues. Unmatched junction bases numbered 9, after V lost 3 bases and J lost 10 bases. Germline-derived CDR1 and CDR2 are SEHNR and FQNEAQ (reference sequence). The chain's CDR3 is CASSLGGTGVGSPLHF. The CDR3 DNA reads as TGTGCCAGCAGCTTGGGGGGGACAGGGGTCGGATCACCCCTCCACTTT.

The chain employs TRBV9 and TRBJ2-3; the D is unclear. The ends were cut back, 6 bases at V and 2 bases at J, with 7 bases in the middle. There are 12 residues in the CDR3. The germline gives CDR1 SGDLS, CDR2 YYNGEE. CDR3 region: CASITLTDTQYF. DNA for the CDR3: TGTGCCAGCATTACTCTCACAGATACGCAGTATTTT.

The V and J genes are TRBV14 and TRBJ1-6; no definite D call. Germline V gives CDR1 SGHDN, CDR2 FVKESK. The CDR3 has 13 amino acids. Trimming stripped 4 bases from V and 9 bases from J, with 10 bases between. In DNA form, the CDR3 reads TGTGCCAGCAGCCCCGAGAGCGTTTCACCCCTCCACTTT. It translates to CASSPESVSPLHF.

The chain recombines TRBV3-1 (or the pseudogene TRBV3-2) with TRBJ2-5; 9 bases agree with TRBD2. Germline lookup yields CDR1 LGHDT and CDR2 YNNKEL (reference sequence). With 3 bases clipped from V and 5 bases from J, the junction kept 10 bases outside the gene matches. The CDR3 contains 16 residues. In DNA form, the CDR3 reads TGTGCCAGCAGCCAGCGTAGCGGGGGAGTTAGGGAGACCCAGTACTTC. It encodes CASSQRSGGVRETQYF.

The chain recombines TRBV15 with TRBJ2-5, with D possibly matching TRBD2 (5 bases). The V end was cut by 5 bases, the J end by 2 bases, with 21 bases between. CDR1 is LNHNV, CDR2 YYDKDF, per germline (reference sequence). CDR3 length: 17 amino acids. CDR3 residues: CATSARAAVDVQETQYF. The CDR3 DNA is TGTGCCACCAGCGCTCGCGCAGCGGTGGACGTACAAGAGACCCAGTACTTC.